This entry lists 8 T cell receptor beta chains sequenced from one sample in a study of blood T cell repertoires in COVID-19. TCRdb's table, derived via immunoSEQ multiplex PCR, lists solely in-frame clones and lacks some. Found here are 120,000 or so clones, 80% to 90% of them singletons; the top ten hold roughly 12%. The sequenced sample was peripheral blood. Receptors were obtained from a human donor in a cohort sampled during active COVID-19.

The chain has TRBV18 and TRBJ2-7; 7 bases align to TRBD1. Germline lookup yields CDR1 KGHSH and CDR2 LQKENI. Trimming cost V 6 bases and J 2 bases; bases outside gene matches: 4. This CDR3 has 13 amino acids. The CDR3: CASSRDRTYEQYF. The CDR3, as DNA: TGTGCCAGCTCCCGGGACAGAACCTACGAGCAGTACTTC.

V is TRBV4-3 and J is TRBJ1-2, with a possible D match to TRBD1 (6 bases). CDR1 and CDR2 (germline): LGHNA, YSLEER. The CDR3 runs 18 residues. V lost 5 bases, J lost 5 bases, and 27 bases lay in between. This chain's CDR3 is CASSLHRDTLRGDYGYTF. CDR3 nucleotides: TGCGCCAGCAGCTTACACCGGGACACCCTAAGGGGAGATTATGGCTACACCTTC.

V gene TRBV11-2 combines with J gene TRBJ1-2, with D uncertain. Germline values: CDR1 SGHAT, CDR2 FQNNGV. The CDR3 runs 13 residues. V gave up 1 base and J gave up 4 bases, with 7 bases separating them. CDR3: CASSLGEGYGYTF. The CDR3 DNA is TGTGCCAGCAGCTTAGGTGAGGGCTATGGCTACACCTTC.

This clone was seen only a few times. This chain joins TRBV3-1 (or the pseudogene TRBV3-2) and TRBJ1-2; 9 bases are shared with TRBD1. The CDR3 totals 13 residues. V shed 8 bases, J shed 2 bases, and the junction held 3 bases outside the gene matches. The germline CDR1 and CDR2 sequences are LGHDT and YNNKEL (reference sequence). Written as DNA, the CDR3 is TGTGCCAGCTCGGACAGGGGAAACTATGGCTACACCTTC. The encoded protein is CASSDRGNYGYTF.

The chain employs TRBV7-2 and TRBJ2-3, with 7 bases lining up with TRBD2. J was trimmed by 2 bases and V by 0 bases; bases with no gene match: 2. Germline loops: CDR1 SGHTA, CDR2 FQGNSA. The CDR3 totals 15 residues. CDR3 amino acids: CASSLAGGFTDTQYF. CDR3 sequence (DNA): TGTGCCAGCAGCTTAGCGGGGGGGTTCACAGATACGCAGTATTTT.

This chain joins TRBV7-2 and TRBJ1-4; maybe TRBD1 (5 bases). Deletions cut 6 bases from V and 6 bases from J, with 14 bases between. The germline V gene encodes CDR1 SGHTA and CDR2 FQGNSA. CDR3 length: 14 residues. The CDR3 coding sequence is TGTGCCAGCAGGTCCGGGACTAATGATGAAAAACTGTTTTTT. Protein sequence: CASRSGTNDEKLFF.

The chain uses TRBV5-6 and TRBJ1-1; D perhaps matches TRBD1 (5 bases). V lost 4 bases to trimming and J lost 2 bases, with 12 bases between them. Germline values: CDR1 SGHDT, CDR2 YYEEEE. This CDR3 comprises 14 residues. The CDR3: CASSPLGGNTEAFF. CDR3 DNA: TGTGCCAGCAGCCCCTTGGGGGGAAACACTGAAGCTTTCTTT.

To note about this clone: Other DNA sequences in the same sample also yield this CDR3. The CDR3 sequence: CASSQDWSYGYTF. The CDR3 DNA is TGTGCCAGCAGCCAGGACTGGAGTTATGGCTACACCTTC. The chain uses TRBV14 and TRBJ1-2; D is uncertain. This CDR3 is 13 amino acids long. Trimming took 3 bases from V and 5 from J, leaving 10 bases between them. The germline CDR1 and CDR2 sequences are SGHDN and FVKESK.